This T cell receptor beta chain derives from a study of T-cell memory formation after mild COVID-19. As for the study in general: In these data, TCR clusters were largely donor specific. Findings and caveats of the study: Among clones contracting day 15 to 85, CD4/CD8 was balanced, whereas later expanders leaned CD4+. Mainly CM and EM harbored the contracting CD4+ clones; mainly EMRA harbored the CD8+ ones.

Worth noting for this clonotype: Antigen specificity is unknown.

The CDR3 loop spans 14 amino acids. CDR1 and CDR2 from the germline V gene are SGDLS and YYNGEE. The J segment lost 8 bases and the V segment lost 3 bases, leaving 8 bases of the junction unmatched. Sample barcodes and UMIs were carried by the TCR alpha and TCR beta cDNA libraries that 5'RACE generated with constant-segment primers. MiXCR was run by TCRdb on the 5' RACE reads, yielding one entry per CDR3 protein. The sample records around 130,000 distinct CDR3 sequences, 11% to 15% being singletons. The source material was PBMCs or a T cell subset sorted from them (not recorded which). The TCR comes from an adult woman who had mild COVID-19 (a few samples of this study predate the infection). Cell type and time point are not known. This chain connects TRBV9 to TRBJ2-1; 7 bases are a match to TRBD2. CDR3 residues: CASSAPGGSYEQFF. The CDR3 DNA sequence: TGTGCCAGCAGCGCACCTGGCGGGAGCTATGAGCAGTTCTTC.